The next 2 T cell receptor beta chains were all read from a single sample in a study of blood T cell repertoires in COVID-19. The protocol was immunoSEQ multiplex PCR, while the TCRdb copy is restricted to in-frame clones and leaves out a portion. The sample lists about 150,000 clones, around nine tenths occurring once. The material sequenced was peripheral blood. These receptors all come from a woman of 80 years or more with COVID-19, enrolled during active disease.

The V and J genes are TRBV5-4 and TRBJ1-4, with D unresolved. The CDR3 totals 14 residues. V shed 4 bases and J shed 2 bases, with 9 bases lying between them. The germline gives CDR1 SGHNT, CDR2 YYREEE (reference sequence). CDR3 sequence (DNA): TGTGCCAGCAGCCAGACTGGGACTAATGAAAAACTGTTTTTT. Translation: CASSQTGTNEKLFF. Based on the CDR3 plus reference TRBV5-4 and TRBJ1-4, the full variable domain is ETGVTQSPTHLIKTRGQQVTLRCSSQSGHNTVSWYQQALGQGPQFIFQYYREEENGRGNFPPRFSGLQFPNYSSELNVNALELDDSALYLCASSQTGTNEKLFFGSGTQLSVL.

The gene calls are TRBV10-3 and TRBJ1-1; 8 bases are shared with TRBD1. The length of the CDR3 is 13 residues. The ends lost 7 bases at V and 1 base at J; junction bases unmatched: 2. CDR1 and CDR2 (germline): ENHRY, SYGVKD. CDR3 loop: CAITDRGNTEAFF. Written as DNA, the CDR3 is TGTGCCATCACAGACAGGGGGAACACTGAAGCTTTCTTT.